A single sample is the source of the 13 T cell receptor beta chains below, sequenced in a study of regulatory T cells in long-lasting Graves disease. Researchers made TCR beta libraries by using iRepertoire HTBI primers and running Arm-PCR on CDR3 regions. In TCRdb, the multiplex PCR reads were re-called with MiXCR into one record per CDR3 protein. Of more than 300,000 distinct CDR3 sequences listed, roughly a fifth were seen once; the top ten hold approximately 31%. Described time point: persistent/refractory GD, antithyroid drugs over 5 years with positive TRAb. The TCR library was made from RNA that had been extracted from PBMCs in TRIzol. The sample was peripheral blood mononuclear cells (PBMCs), taken when the disease was refractory, from a patient treated with antithyroid drugs. Every receptor here comes from a female donor with Graves disease.

The J gene is TRBJ2-2, the V gene TRBV7-2, with TRBD2 matching 7 bases. From germline, CDR1 is SGHTA and CDR2 FQGNSA. J gave up 6 bases and V 7 bases, and 17 bases lay outside the gene matches. The CDR3 contains 17 residues. The CDR3 DNA sequence: TGTGCCAGCACTCAAAGAGTCGGGAGGCGTAGGGCCGGGGAGCTGTTTTTT. This gives the protein CASTQRVGRRRAGELFF.

The chain has TRBV28 and TRBJ2-1; the D gene is possibly TRBD2 (6 bases). Between the trimmed V and J ends, which lost 4 bases and 3 bases, there was a span of 13 bases. This CDR3 is 15 amino acids long. Germline CDR1 reads MDHEN; CDR2 reads SYDVKM. The CDR3 nucleotides read TGTGCCAGCAGTTATGGGACTCCACACTACAATGAGCAGTTCTTC. Its protein is CASSYGTPHYNEQFF. Supplemented by reference TRBV28 and TRBJ2-1, the full variable domain reads DVKVTQSSRYLVKRTGEKVFLECVQDMDHENMFWYRQDPGLGLRLIYFSYDVKMKEKGDIPEGYSVSREKKERFSLILESASTNQTSMYLCASSYGTPHYNEQFFGPGTRLTVL.

The chain joins TRBV12-3 or TRBV12-4 to TRBJ2-1, with D possibly being TRBD1 or TRBD2 (5 bases each). The CDR3 has 15 residues. The V end was cut by 7 bases, the J end by 6 bases, with 19 bases between. CDR3 residues: CASTLRDGRINEQFF. The CDR3 DNA reads as TGTGCCAGCACCCTAAGGGACGGTAGGATCAATGAGCAGTTCTTC.

This clonotype has ten or more counts. V gene TRBV2 combines with J gene TRBJ2-7; weak D call: TRBD1 (6 bases). Germline CDR1 SNHLY, CDR2 FYNNEI. V was shortened by 5 bases and J by 0 bases, with 11 bases between the two germline ends. This CDR3 region has 14 residues. The CDR3 sequence is CASSYRDNSYEQYF. The CDR3 nucleotides read TGTGCCAGCAGTTACCGGGACAACTCCTACGAGCAGTACTTC.

This clonotype came up a few times. This chain uses TRBV2 with TRBJ1-5; tentatively, D is TRBD1 (5 bases). This CDR3 spans 13 amino acids. Per the germline V gene, CDR1 is SNHLY and CDR2 is FYNNEI. The germline V and J ends were trimmed by 6 bases and 9 bases, with 15 bases remaining between them. CDR3 nucleotides: TGTGCCAGCAGGGTGGAGGGGTTAAGGCCCCAGCATTTT. Its translation is CASRVEGLRPQHF.

This clonotype was recorded many times. The genes are TRBV7-3 and TRBJ2-2; 9 positions agree with TRBD1. Per germline, CDR1 SGHTA and CDR2 FQGTGA. CDR3 length: 17 amino acids. V trimming: 5 bases; J trimming: 4 bases; junction bases outside the gene matches: 11. CDR3 residues: CASSPFAGTGSTGELFF. CDR3 DNA: TGTGCCAGCAGCCCATTCGCTGGGACAGGGAGCACCGGGGAGCTGTTTTTT.

V gene TRBV6-1 combines with J gene TRBJ1-2; TRBD1 is a possible D gene (5 bases). Germline V CDR1 and CDR2: MNHNS, SASEGT. The CDR3 totals 12 residues. Trimming removed 7 bases from V and 4 bases from J, with 10 bases in between. The CDR3 nucleotides read TGTGCCAGCATGAGGGACGGCTATGGCTACACCTTC. Amino acids: CASMRDGYGYTF.

This clonotype was seen more than once but under ten times. The chain joins TRBV11-2 to TRBJ2-1, with D possibly being TRBD1 (5 bases). Per germline, CDR1 SGHAT and CDR2 FQNNGV. The CDR3 runs to 15 residues. The V end was cut by 5 bases, the J end by 2 bases, with 13 bases between. In DNA form, the CDR3 reads TGTGCCAGCAGCCCCCGGCCAGGGACCTACAATGAGCAGTTCTTC. Translated: CASSPRPGTYNEQFF.

The CDR3: CASSHRGLSTDTQYF. CDR3 in DNA: TGTGCCAGCAGCCACCGGGGGTTGAGCACAGATACGCAGTATTTT. This sequence joins TRBV7-8 and TRBJ2-3; TRBD2 might be the D (6 bases). The CDR3 loop spans 15 amino acids. The germline CDR1 and CDR2 sequences are SGHVS and FQNEAQ. Trimming removed 5 bases from V and 0 bases from J, with 12 bases in between.

This clonotype has just a few counts. V gene TRBV7-3 combines with J gene TRBJ2-7; D gene unclear. The CDR3 contains 13 residues. Germline CDR1 SGHTA, CDR2 FQGTGA. V was pared by 2 bases and J by 7 bases, with 12 bases between. The CDR3: CASSLSNLREQYF. CDR3 DNA sequence: TGTGCCAGCAGCTTATCAAACCTCAGGGAGCAGTACTTC.

In the case of this clonotype: The germline gene is not matched at one end of the junction; a read error may be the cause. This chain links TRBV5-1 with TRBJ2-7; D is unclear. This CDR3 has 13 residues. Germline CDR1 SGHRS, CDR2 YFSETQ. CDR3 nucleotide sequence: TGTGCCAGCAGCCCCGACCCTTCCTACGAGCAGTACTTC. Translated: CASSPDPSYEQYF.

This clonotype was detected only a few times. V usage is TRBV27 and J usage is TRBJ2-7; unclear D gene. There are 14 residues in the CDR3. V lost 3 bases to trimming and J lost 4 bases, with 13 bases between them. Germline CDR1 is MNHEY and CDR2 is SMNVEV (reference sequence). This CDR3 reads CASSFAALNYEQYF. Written as DNA, the CDR3 is TGTGCCAGCAGTTTCGCGGCGCTGAATTACGAGCAGTACTTC.

The J gene is TRBJ1-2, the V gene TRBV10-3, with D unresolved. The germline CDR1 and CDR2 sequences are ENHRY and SYGVKD. CDR3 length: 13 amino acids. V lost 4 bases and J 2 bases, leaving 8 bases between the germline ends. This CDR3 reads CAISVRENYGYTF. In nucleotides, the CDR3 is TGTGCCATCAGTGTAAGGGAAAACTATGGCTACACCTTC.